Listed below are T cell receptor beta chains from one sample, sequenced in a study of T-cell reconstitution after alpha-beta-depleted transplantation in children. TCRdb reanalysed the PCR reads using MiXCR and keeps one entry per CDR3 protein. Of fewer than 1 million distinct CDR3 sequences listed, roughly 15% are singletons. The specimen comprised PBMCs, mostly from graft donor cells, sampled 360 days after TCRalphabeta/CD19-depleted stem cell transplant. The receptors stem from a male patient aged 5 to 17 who had a stem cell transplant for acute lymphoblastic leukemia, so the T cells may come from the graft donor. Each CDR3 is given with its conserved first and last residue. D genes are given only for firm matches. A row's size may be missing; if present it is once, few, many or a size class.

CSAPGGLAGNEQFF	TGCAGCGCCCCAGGGGGACTAGCGGGTAATGAGCAGTTCTTC	TRBV29-1	TRBJ2-1	many	TRBD2	14
CASSPGLAVTDTQYF	TGTGCCAGCAGCCCGGGACTAGCGGTCACAGATACGCAGTATTTT	TRBV27	TRBJ2-3	many	TRBD2	15
CASSYRAQGNNEQFF	TGTGCCAGCAGCTACCGGGCGCAGGGGAACAATGAGCAGTTCTTC	TRBV3-1	TRBJ2-1	NA	NA	15
CASSQVPRETQYF	TGCGCCAGCAGCCAAGTACCCAGGGAAACGCAGTATTTT	TRBV4-1	TRBJ2-3	few	NA	13
CASSLVGSGRLGEQFF	TGTGCCAGCAGCTTAGTTGGTAGCGGGAGATTGGGAGAGCAGTTCTTC	TRBV7-2	TRBJ2-1	NA	TRBD2	16
CATSRTDGLVEPQHF	TGTGCCACCAGCAGAACGGACGGGTTGGTAGAGCCCCAGCATTTT	TRBV15	TRBJ1-5	NA	NA	15
CASSLDGNYGYTF	TGCGCCAGCAGCCTCGACGGCAACTATGGCTACACCTTC	TRBV5-1	TRBJ1-2	many	NA	13
CASSQEGWTVLNQPQHF	TGCGCCAGCAGCCAAGAGGGATGGACAGTGCTCAATCAGCCCCAGCATTTT	TRBV4-1	TRBJ1-5	NA	NA	17
CASSLQAGSTDTQYF	TGTGCCAGCAGTTTACAAGCGGGGAGCACAGATACGCAGTATTTT	TRBV27	TRBJ2-3	NA	TRBD2	15
CASRTQGAIIEAFF	TGTGCCAGCAGAACACAGGGGGCGATTATTGAAGCTTTCTTT	TRBV25-1	TRBJ1-1	NA	TRBD1	14
CASSLGGTADQETQYF	TGTGCCAGCAGCTTAGGCGGGACAGCTGACCAAGAGACCCAGTACTTC	TRBV7-3	TRBJ2-5	many	NA	16